A single T cell receptor (beta chain) is shown here with its context. At least ten counts were recorded for this clone. Its cognate antigen has yet to be identified. No base quality values were provided; no much bigger clone lies one nucleotide off. This sample is part of a study of T cells after posttransplantation cyclophosphamide (dated by TCRdb to the mid-2010s). As for the study more broadly: The study tracked T cell repertoire reconstitution by TRB sequencing after myeloablative bone marrow transplantation using posttransplantation cyclophosphamide as GVHD prophylaxis. Antigen receptor sequencing covered samples from some 35 PTCy-treated patients and about 17 of their related bone marrow donors. Blood from every one of the 30 to 35 PTCy patients who had 1-year posttransplant specimens underwent TRB sequencing. TRB sequencing was also done on up to about 3 additional blood samples from 2 to 5.2 years after transplant in 3 patients, and on pretransplant blood from several patients. Because TRA and TRB clonality correlated tightly in ten or so samples, later TCR analyses were limited to TRB. Public TRB sequences were compared against a database of over 3,500 sequences linked to responses to pathogens, tumor antigens, self-antigens and alloantigens.

TRB sequencing was run on genomic DNA with either the immunoSEQ assay at survey resolution or the hsTCRB kit. The paper's processing steps were these. The immunoSEQ software was used for initial read processing, and the LymphoSeq R package was used for repertoire analyses. Clonality was computed as 1 minus normalized Shannon entropy, and a Gini coefficient was also calculated for each TRB dataset. Phenotypes of unsorted samples were inferred by mapping TRB sequences from sorted subsets of the recipient or donor onto the same recipient's unsorted samples. Held by TCRdb, this immuneACCESS table contains in-frame sequences only and omits some clones. Under half of the omission traces to an unresolved V gene where checked; the cause of the rest is unknown. V and J calls and clone size are those listed in that table; D and trimming were worked out from the DNA. The sample counts 30,000 to 45,000 clones, each observed more than once. In total, the top ten clones hold roughly 1.2% of the sample.

Peripheral blood samples were provided by related bone marrow donors on the day of marrow donation. Peripheral blood and bone marrow mononuclear cells were isolated by Ficoll-Hypaque density centrifugation and cryopreserved. Study-wide findings and limitations: Donor-recipient similarity was low at 1-2 months but increased during the first year, and donor CD8+ memory clones often dominated later blood repertoires. The TRB repertoires of T cells infiltrating skin or GI tract showed only limited overlap with the TRB repertoires of T cells in blood. Across the roughly 40 patients, TRB clonality was highly associated with recipient CMV seropositivity and CMV reactivation, and diversity with PTCy was similar to that in the CNI/methotrexate controls.

From cysteine to phenylalanine, the CDR3 is 13 amino acids long. The only DNA kept is the CDR3, 39 bases in frame from the first base. Trimming takes 6 bases off V and 8 bases off J; junction bases not matched to a gene: 4. CDR1 MDHEN and CDR2 SYDVKM are derived from the germline V gene. Recombination joined TRBV28 with TRBJ1-2, and 12 bases in between align with TRBD1. The receptor was isolated from a girl aged 5 to 17 in good health, CMV-negative, and a related stem cell transplant donor. Input material: PBMCs. The CDR3 amino acid sequence is: CASRGTGGTGYTF. The DNA is TGTGCCAGCAGGGGGACAGGGGGCACAGGCTACACCTTC.